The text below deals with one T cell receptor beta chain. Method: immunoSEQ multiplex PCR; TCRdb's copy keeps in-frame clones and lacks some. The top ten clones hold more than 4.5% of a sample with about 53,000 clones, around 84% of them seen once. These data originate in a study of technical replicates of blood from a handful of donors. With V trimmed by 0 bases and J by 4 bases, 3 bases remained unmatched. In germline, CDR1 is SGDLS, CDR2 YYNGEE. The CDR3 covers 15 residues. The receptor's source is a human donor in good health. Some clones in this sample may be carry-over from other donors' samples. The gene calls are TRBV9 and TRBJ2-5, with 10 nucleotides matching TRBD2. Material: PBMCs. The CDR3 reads CASSVVAGGGETQYF. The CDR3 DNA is TGTGCCAGCAGCGTAGTAGCGGGGGGCGGAGAGACCCAGTACTTC. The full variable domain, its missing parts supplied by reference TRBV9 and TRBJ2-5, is DSGVTQTPKHLITATGQRVTLRCSPRSGDLSVYWYQQSLDQGLQFLIQYYNGEERAKGNILERFSAQQFPDLHSELNLSSLELGDSALYFCASSVVAGGGETQYFGPGTRLLVL.